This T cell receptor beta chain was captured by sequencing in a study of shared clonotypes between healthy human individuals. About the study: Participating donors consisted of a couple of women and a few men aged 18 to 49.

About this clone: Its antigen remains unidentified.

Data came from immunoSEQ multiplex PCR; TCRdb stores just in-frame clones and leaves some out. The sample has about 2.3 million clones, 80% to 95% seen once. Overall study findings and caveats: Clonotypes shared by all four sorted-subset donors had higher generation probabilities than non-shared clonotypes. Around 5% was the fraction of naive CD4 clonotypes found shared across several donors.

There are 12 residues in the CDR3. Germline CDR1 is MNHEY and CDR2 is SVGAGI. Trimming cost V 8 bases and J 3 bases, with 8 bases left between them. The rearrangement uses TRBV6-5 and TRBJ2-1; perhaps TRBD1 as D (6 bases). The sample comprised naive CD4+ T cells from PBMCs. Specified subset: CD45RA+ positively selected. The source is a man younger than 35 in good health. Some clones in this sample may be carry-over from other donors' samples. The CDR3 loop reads CASGTIYNEQFF. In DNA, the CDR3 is TGTGCCAGCGGGACAATCTACAATGAGCAGTTCTTC.